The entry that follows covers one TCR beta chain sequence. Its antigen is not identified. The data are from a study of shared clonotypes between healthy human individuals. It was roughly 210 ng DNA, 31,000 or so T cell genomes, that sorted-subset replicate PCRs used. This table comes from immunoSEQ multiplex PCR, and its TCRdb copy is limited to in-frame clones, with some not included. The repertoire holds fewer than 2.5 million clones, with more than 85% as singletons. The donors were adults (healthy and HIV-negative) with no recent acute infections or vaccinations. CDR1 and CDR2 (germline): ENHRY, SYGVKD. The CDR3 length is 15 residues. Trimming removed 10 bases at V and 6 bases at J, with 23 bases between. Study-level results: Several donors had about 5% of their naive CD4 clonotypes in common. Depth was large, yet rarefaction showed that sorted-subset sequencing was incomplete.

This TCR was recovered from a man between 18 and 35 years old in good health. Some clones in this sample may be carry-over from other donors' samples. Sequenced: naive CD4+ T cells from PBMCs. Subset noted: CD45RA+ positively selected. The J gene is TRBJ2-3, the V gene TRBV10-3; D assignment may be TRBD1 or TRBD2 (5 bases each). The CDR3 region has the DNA TGTGCCAGCCAGGAACCGGGACGAAAAGAGGATACGCAGTATTTT. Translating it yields CASQEPGRKEDTQYF.